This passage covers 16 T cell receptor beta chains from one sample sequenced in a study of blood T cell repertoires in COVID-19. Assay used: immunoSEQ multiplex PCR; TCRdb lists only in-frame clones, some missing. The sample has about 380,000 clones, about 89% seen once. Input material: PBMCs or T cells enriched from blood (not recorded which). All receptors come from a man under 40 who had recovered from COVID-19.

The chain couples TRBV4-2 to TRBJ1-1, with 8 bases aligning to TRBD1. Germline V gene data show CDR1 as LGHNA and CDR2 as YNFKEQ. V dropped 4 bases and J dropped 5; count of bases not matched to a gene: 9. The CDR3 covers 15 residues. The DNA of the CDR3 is TGTGCCAGCAGCCCAGGGGGCTTTCCGGAGACTGAAGCTTTCTTT. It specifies CASSPGGFPETEAFF.

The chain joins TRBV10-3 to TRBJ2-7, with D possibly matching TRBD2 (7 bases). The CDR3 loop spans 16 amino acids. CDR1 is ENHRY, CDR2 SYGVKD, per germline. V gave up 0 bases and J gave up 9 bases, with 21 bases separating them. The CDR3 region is CAISESPGGSLLGQYF. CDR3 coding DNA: TGTGCCATCAGTGAGTCCCCGGGGGGCTCCCTTCTGGGGCAGTACTTC.

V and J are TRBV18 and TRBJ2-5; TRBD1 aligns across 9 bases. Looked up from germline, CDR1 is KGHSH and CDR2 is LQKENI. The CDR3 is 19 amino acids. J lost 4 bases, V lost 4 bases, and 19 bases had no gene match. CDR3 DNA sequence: TGTGCCAGCTCACTGCGGGACAGGGATCAGCGCTTCCTTCGAGAGACCCAGTACTTC. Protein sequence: CASSLRDRDQRFLRETQYF.

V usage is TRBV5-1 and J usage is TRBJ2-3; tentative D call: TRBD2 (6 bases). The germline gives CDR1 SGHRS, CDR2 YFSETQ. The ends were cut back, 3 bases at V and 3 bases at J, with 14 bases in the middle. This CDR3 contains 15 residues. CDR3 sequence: CASSSGGVRTDTQYF. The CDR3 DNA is TGCGCCAGCAGCTCGGGCGGGGTGCGAACAGATACGCAGTATTTT.

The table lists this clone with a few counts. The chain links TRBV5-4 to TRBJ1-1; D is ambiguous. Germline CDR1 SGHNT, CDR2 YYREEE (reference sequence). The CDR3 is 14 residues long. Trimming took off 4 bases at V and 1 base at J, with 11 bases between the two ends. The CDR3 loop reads CASSRVEGNTEAFF. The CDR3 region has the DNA TGTGCCAGCAGCCGGGTGGAGGGGAACACTGAAGCTTTCTTT.

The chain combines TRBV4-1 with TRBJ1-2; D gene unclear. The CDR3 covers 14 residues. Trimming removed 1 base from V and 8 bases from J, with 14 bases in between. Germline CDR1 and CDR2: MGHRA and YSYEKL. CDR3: CASSQGSGRGGYTF. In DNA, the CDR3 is TGCGCCAGCAGCCAAGGTAGCGGACGAGGAGGCTACACCTTC.

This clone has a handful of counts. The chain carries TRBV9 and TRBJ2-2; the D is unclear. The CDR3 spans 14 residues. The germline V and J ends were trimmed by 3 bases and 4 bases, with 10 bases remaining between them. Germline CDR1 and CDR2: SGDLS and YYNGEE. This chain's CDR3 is CASSADMRTGELFF. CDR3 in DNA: TGTGCCAGCAGCGCAGACATGCGCACCGGGGAGCTGTTTTTT.

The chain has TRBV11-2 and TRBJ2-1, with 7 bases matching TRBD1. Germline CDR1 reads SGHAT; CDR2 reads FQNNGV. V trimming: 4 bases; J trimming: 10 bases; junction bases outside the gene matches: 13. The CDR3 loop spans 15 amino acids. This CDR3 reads CASSSRTGAFWEQFF. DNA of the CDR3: TGTGCCAGCAGCTCCCGGACAGGAGCCTTCTGGGAGCAGTTCTTC.

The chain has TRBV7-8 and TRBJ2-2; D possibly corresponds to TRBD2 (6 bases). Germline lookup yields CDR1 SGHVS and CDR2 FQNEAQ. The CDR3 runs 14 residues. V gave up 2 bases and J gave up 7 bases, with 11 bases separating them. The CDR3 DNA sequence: TGTGCCAGCAGCTTATACCAGGGACTCGGGGAGCTGTTTTTT. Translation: CASSLYQGLGELFF.

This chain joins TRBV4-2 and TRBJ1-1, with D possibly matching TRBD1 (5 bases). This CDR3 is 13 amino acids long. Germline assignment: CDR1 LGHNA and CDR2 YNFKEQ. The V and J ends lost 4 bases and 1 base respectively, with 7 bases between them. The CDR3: CASSLGGNTEAFF. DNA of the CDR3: TGTGCCAGCAGCCTCGGGGGGAACACTGAAGCTTTCTTT.

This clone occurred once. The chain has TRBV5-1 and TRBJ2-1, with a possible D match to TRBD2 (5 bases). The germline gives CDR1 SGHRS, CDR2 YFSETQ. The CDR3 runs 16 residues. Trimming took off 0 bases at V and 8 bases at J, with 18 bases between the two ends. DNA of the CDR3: TGCGCCAGCAGCTTGGGTGCGGGCTCTTTTATATATGAGCAGTTCTTC. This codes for CASSLGAGSFIYEQFF. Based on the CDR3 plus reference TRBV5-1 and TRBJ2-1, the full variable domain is KAGVTQTPRYLIKTRGQQVTLSCSPISGHRSVSWYQQTPGQGLQFLFEYFSETQRNKGNFPGRFSGRQFSNSRSEMNVSTLELGDSALYLCASSLGAGSFIYEQFFGPGTRLTVL.

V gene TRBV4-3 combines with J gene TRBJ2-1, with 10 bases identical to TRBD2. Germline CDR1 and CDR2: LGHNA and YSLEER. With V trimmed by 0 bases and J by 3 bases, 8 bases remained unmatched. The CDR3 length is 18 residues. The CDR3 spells CASSQDSVAGGLYNEQFF. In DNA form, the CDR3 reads TGCGCCAGCAGCCAAGATTCGGTAGCGGGGGGACTCTACAATGAGCAGTTCTTC.

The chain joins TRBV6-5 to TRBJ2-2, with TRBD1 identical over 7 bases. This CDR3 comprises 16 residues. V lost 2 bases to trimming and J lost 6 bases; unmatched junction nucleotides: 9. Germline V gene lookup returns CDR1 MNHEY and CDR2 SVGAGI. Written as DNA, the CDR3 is TGTGCCAGCAGTTACGGGAGACAGGGTCTAGCCGGGGAGCTGTTTTTT. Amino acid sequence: CASSYGRQGLAGELFF.

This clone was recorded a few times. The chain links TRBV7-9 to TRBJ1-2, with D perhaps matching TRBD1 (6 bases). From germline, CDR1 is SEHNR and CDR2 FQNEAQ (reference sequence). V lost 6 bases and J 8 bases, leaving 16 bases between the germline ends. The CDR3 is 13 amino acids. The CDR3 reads CASSTQGSGGYTF. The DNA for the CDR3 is TGTGCCAGCAGTACACAGGGATCCGGGGGCTACACCTTC.

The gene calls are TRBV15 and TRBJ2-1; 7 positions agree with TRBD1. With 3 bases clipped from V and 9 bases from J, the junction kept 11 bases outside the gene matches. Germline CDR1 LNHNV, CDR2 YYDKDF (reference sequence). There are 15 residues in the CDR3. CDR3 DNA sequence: TGTGCCACCAGCAGCCCTGACAGGGTGTTCGGTGAGCAGTTCTTC. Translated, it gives CATSSPDRVFGEQFF.

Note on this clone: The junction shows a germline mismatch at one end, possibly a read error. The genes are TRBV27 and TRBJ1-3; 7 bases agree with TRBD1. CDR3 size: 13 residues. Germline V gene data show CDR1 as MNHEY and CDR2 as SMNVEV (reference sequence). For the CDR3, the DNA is TGTGCCAGCAGTTTATACAGGGGAAGCACCATATATTTT. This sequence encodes CASSLYRGSTIYF.